The 8 T cell receptor beta chains below were found in one sample sequenced in a study of cytomegalovirus exposure and HLA in healthy donors. The PCR employed 60 Vbeta primers together with 13 Jbeta primers. Some clones are missing from TCRdb's copy, which holds only in-frame ones; the method was immunoSEQ multiplex PCR. In the table there are 210,000 or so clones, around three quarters of which are singletons. The source material was PBMCs. The receptor source for this set is a man in his forties or fifties in good health and CMV-seronegative.

This chain joins TRBV11-2 and TRBJ2-1; D gene unclear. Trimming took off 2 bases at V and 8 bases at J, with 7 bases between the two ends. CDR3 length: 12 residues. The germline V gene has CDR1 SGHAT and CDR2 FQNNGV. CDR3 nucleotide sequence: TGTGCCAGCAGCTTACTAGTTTATGAGCAGTTCTTC. This encodes CASSLLVYEQFF.

The chain has TRBV27 and TRBJ1-1, with D unclear. Trimming stripped 4 bases from V and 0 bases from J, with 9 bases between. The CDR3 has 14 residues. The V gene's germline CDR1 is MNHEY and CDR2 SMNVEV (reference sequence). CDR3 sequence: CASSSVGMNTEAFF. DNA of the CDR3: TGTGCCAGCAGTTCGGTCGGGATGAACACTGAAGCTTTCTTT.

The chain employs TRBV7-3 and TRBJ2-1; tentatively, D is TRBD2 (6 bases). Trimming stripped 2 bases from V and 2 bases from J, with 10 bases between. There are 15 residues in the CDR3. Germline V gives CDR1 SGHTA, CDR2 FQGTGA. CDR3: CASSLGAGPYNEQFF. The DNA for the CDR3 is TGTGCCAGCAGCTTAGGGGCGGGGCCCTACAATGAGCAGTTCTTC.

The chain has TRBV19 and TRBJ1-2; D is perhaps TRBD1 (5 bases). CDR3 length: 13 residues. Germline lookup yields CDR1 LNHDA and CDR2 SQIVND (reference sequence). V dropped 7 bases and J dropped 4 bases, with 13 bases sitting between them. As DNA, the CDR3 is TGTGCCAGTATCCGCCAGGGTAGCTATGGCTACACCTTC. This gives the protein CASIRQGSYGYTF.

V gene TRBV7-3 combines with J gene TRBJ2-2, with D hard to call. The V gene lost 0 bases and the J gene lost 5 bases, with 7 bases spanning the gap. The CDR3 totals 14 residues. CDR1 and CDR2 from the germline V gene are SGHTA and FQGTGA. The CDR3 is CASSLTAWTGELFF. Written as DNA, the CDR3 is TGTGCCAGCAGCTTAACCGCGTGGACCGGGGAGCTGTTTTTT.

This clone was recorded a few times. V gene TRBV10-2 combines with J gene TRBJ2-5; 11 bases fit TRBD2. With 8 bases clipped from V and 7 bases from J, the junction kept 15 bases outside the gene matches. This CDR3 comprises 16 residues. Germline V lookup: CDR1 WSHSY, CDR2 SAAADI. CDR3 nucleotide sequence: TGCGCCAGCGGGGACCTAGGGACTAGCGGTCCGGGGACCCAGTACTTC. Its translation: CASGDLGTSGPGTQYF.

The chain joins TRBV7-9 to TRBJ1-2; 11 nucleotides line up with TRBD1. The CDR3 is made up of 17 amino acids. Germline V CDR1 and CDR2: SEHNR, FQNEAQ (reference sequence). Trimming at V came to 4 bases and at J to 5 bases, leaving 12 bases not matched to a gene. The CDR3 nucleotides are TGTGCCAGCAGCTCTCACTCCGGGACAGGGGGAAAATATGGCTACACCTTC. Translating it yields CASSSHSGTGGKYGYTF.

The genes are TRBV4-1 and TRBJ2-7, with D perhaps TRBD2 (5 bases). The germline CDR1 and CDR2 sequences are MGHRA and YSYEKL. V was shortened by 1 base and J by 2 bases, with 9 bases between the two germline ends. The CDR3 totals 14 residues. CDR3 coding DNA: TGCGCCAGCAGCCAAGTTACCGGGACCTACGAGCAGTACTTC. This encodes CASSQVTGTYEQYF.